The source of this TCR beta chain is a study of T and B cells in COVID-19 patients. The study's findings and limits: At recovery TRB diversity and richness exceeded healthy donors, after highly clonal active COVID-19 repertoires.

Remarks on this clonotype: The antigen is undetermined.

Deletions cut 1 base from V and 4 bases from J, with 8 bases between. The CDR3 contains 14 residues. Germline CDR1 reads SGHVS; CDR2 reads FNYEAQ. Each TRB amplification used about 230-550 ng of genomic DNA from blood. BIOMED2 TRB-A/B primer pools were used in multiplex TRB PCR. A single record per CDR3 protein comes from TCRdb applying MiXCR to the multiplex PCR reads. Found here are about 16,000 distinct CDR3 sequences, 27% of them singletons; the top ten hold under 3.5%. This clonotype originated in a human donor who had recovered from COVID-19. Sequencing used blood. The genes are TRBV7-6 and TRBJ1-3, with D possibly being TRBD1 (5 bases). Written as DNA, the CDR3 is TGTGCCAGCAGCTTAGGACAGCTCGGAAACACCATATATTTT. This codes for CASSLGQLGNTIYF.